The rows below give T cell receptor beta chains drawn from one sample of a study of lymphopenia after photon versus proton radiotherapy. Sequencing was performed with immunoSEQ multiplex PCR; in TCRdb, only in-frame clones are kept and a portion is missing. The table records 25,000 to 35,000 clones, around nine tenths of them present only once. The sample was peripheral blood, taken from a patient treated with proton-based radiotherapy. All receptors come from a woman aged 60-75 years with cholangiocarcinoma. Some clones in this sample may be carry-over from other donors' samples. The CDR3 runs from the conserved cysteine through the conserved F or W. D genes are given only for firm matches. Size values are once, few and many counts, or a class for expanded clones, and some rows have none.

D gene: -
J gene: TRBJ2-3
V gene: TRBV11-1
clone size: -
CDR3 protein: CASSRDQSTDTQYF
CDR3 DNA: TGTGCCAGCAGCCGGGACCAAAGCACAGATACGCAGTATTTT

D gene: TRBD1
J gene: TRBJ1-6
V gene: TRBV6-1
clone size: -
CDR3 protein: CASGERQGAGSPLHF
CDR3 DNA: TGTGCCAGCGGCGAAAGACAGGGGGCAGGGTCACCCCTCCACTTT

D gene: TRBD1
J gene: TRBJ2-7
V gene: TRBV5-6
clone size: -
CDR3 protein: CASSLQGWSYEQYF
CDR3 DNA: TGTGCCAGCAGCTTACAGGGGTGGTCCTACGAGCAGTACTTC

D gene: -
J gene: TRBJ2-7
V gene: TRBV7-2
clone size: -
CDR3 protein: CASSAVGAGSSYEQYF
CDR3 DNA: TGTGCCAGCAGCGCGGTGGGTGCCGGGAGCTCCTACGAGCAGTACTTC

D gene: TRBD2
J gene: TRBJ2-4
V gene: TRBV13
clone size: medium-sized
CDR3 protein: CASSLGLGGEGLNIQYF
CDR3 DNA: TGTGCCAGCAGCTTAGGCCTCGGAGGGGAGGGGCTAAACATTCAGTACTTC

D gene: -
J gene: TRBJ1-4
V gene: TRBV5-6
clone size: -
CDR3 protein: CASSFWGPEKLFF
CDR3 DNA: TGTGCCAGCAGCTTTTGGGGACCTGAAAAACTGTTTTTT

D gene: -
J gene: TRBJ2-3
V gene: TRBV9
clone size: -
CDR3 protein: CASSVGWGTDTQYF
CDR3 DNA: TGTGCCAGCAGCGTAGGATGGGGCACAGATACGCAGTATTTT

D gene: TRBD2
J gene: TRBJ2-5
V gene: TRBV7-3
clone size: -
CDR3 protein: CASSFLAGGSQETQYF
CDR3 DNA: TGTGCCAGCAGCTTCTTAGCGGGGGGGTCACAAGAGACCCAGTACTTC

D gene: -
J gene: TRBJ1-1
V gene: TRBV25-1
clone size: -
CDR3 protein: CASIGALNTEAFF
CDR3 DNA: TGTGCCAGCATCGGGGCCTTGAACACTGAAGCTTTCTTT

D gene: -
J gene: TRBJ2-7
V gene: TRBV29-1
clone size: -
CDR3 protein: CSVVTGGQYF
CDR3 DNA: TGCAGCGTCGTGACCGGGGGGCAGTACTTC

D gene: TRBD1
J gene: TRBJ2-3
V gene: TRBV6-5
clone size: once
CDR3 protein: CASSYKGTGLTDTQYF
CDR3 DNA: TGTGCCAGCAGTTACAAAGGGACAGGGCTCACAGATACGCAGTATTTT

D gene: -
J gene: TRBJ2-7
V gene: TRBV7-2
clone size: -
CDR3 protein: CASSPAYEQYF
CDR3 DNA: TGTGCCAGCAGCCCCGCCTACGAGCAGTACTTC

D gene: TRBD1
J gene: TRBJ2-7
V gene: TRBV5-4
clone size: -
CDR3 protein: CASSRTGNPYEQYF
CDR3 DNA: TGTGCCAGCAGCAGGACAGGGAACCCCTACGAGCAGTACTTC

D gene: TRBD1
J gene: TRBJ2-2
V gene: TRBV4-1
clone size: -
CDR3 protein: CASSLPTGGLRELFF
CDR3 DNA: TGCGCCAGCAGCCTACCTACAGGGGGCCTTAGGGAGCTGTTTTTT

D gene: TRBD2
J gene: TRBJ2-1
V gene: TRBV7-2
clone size: -
CDR3 protein: CASSPSGTSSGEQFF
CDR3 DNA: TGTGCCAGCAGCCCCTCCGGGACTAGCTCTGGTGAGCAGTTCTTC

D gene: -
J gene: TRBJ1-1
V gene: TRBV5-1
clone size: once
CDR3 protein: CASSLTSNTEAFF
CDR3 DNA: TGCGCCAGCAGCTTGACATCGAACACTGAAGCTTTCTTT

D gene: -
J gene: TRBJ1-5
V gene: TRBV5-1
clone size: -
CDR3 protein: CASSRSDDPDQPQHF
CDR3 DNA: TGCGCCAGCAGCCGTTCAGATGACCCAGATCAGCCCCAGCATTTT